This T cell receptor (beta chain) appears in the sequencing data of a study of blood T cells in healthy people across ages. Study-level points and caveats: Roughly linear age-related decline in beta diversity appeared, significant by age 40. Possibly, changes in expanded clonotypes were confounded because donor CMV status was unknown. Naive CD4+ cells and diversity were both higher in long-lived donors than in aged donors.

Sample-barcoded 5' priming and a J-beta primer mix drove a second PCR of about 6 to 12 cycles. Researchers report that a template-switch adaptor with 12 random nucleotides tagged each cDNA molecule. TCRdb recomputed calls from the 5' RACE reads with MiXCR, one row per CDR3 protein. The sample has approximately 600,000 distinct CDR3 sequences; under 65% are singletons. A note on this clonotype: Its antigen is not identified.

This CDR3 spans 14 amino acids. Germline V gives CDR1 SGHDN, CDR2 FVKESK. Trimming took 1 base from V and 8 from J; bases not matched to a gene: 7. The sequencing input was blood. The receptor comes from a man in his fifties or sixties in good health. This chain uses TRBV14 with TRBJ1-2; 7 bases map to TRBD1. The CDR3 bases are TGTGCCAGCAGCCAAGTACAGGGGACTAAGGGCTACACCTTC. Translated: CASSQVQGTKGYTF.